The T cell receptor beta chain described here comes from a study of control samples from healthy donors and cancer patients. This clone was counted a single time. The protocol was immunoSEQ multiplex PCR, while the TCRdb copy is restricted to in-frame clones and leaves out a portion. The sample holds about 120,000 clones, approximately 84% seen once. Per germline, CDR1 MNHEY and CDR2 SVGAGI. The V end was cut by 6 bases, the J end by 0 bases, with 9 bases between. CDR3 length: 13 amino acids. Source material: blood. The origin of this receptor is a young man in good health. The genes are TRBV6-5 and TRBJ2-7, with D perhaps matching TRBD2 (6 bases). CDR3 nucleotide sequence: TGTGCCAGCAGGTGGGACTTCTCCTACGAGCAGTACTTC. Translated, it gives CASRWDFSYEQYF.